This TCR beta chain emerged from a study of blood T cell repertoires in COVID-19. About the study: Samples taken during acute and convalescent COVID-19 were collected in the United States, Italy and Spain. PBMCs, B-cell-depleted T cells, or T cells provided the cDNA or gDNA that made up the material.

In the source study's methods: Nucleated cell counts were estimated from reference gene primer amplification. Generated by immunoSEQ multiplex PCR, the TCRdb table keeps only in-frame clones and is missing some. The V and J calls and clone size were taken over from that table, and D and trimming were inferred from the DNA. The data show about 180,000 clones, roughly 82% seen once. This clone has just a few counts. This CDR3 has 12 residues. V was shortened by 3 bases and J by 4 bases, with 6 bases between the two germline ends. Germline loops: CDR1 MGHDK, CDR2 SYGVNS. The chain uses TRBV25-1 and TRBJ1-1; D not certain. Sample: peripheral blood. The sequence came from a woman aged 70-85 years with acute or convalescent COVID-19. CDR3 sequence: CASSERVTEAFF. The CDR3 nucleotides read TGTGCCAGCAGTGAGCGAGTCACTGAAGCTTTCTTT.